Given below is one T cell receptor (beta chain) in context. Its antigen remains unknown. TCR sequencing used cDNA made by reverse transcription of extracted RNA. Measured with immunoSEQ multiplex PCR; TCRdb has only the in-frame clones, and not every one. The table records about 200,000 clones, around 50% of them present only once. The data are from a study of CD8+ T cells in alopecia areata. Study-wide points: Scalp specimens additionally yield sequences from normal skin's resident alphabeta T cells. Across lesional scalp, and particularly alopecia totalis/universalis, clonality surpassed that of normal scalp. With patients, TCR sharing proved less clear than in mice, a difference possibly related to HLA.

PBMCs, the starting material, were the source of sorted CD4+ and CD8+ T cells. CDR3 length: 14 residues. Per germline, CDR1 SGHDT and CDR2 YYEEEE. V lost 4 bases and J 0 bases, leaving 10 bases between the germline ends. The TCR was taken from a human donor in good health. The source material was CD8+ T cells sorted from blood. The chain joins TRBV5-6 to TRBJ2-5; maybe TRBD1 (5 bases). Written as DNA, the CDR3 is TGTGCCAGCAGCCAGCAGGACAACCAAGAGACCCAGTACTTC. Protein product: CASSQQDNQETQYF.